Following are 21 T cell receptor beta chains from one sample sequenced in a study of identical twins. TCRdb independently ran MiXCR on the 5' RACE reads; one entry per CDR3 protein. The table includes some 1,700,000 distinct CDR3 sequences, under 35% detected once. Sequenced material: cord blood. The receptors stem from a newborn girl in good health.

V and J are TRBV7-9 and TRBJ2-4; possibly TRBD1 for D (5 bases). The J call may be faulty, since TRBJ2-7 better matches the DNA end. Germline V gives CDR1 SEHNR, CDR2 FQNEAQ (reference sequence). This CDR3 has 14 amino acids. The CDR3: CASSLAGVYYEQYF. The CDR3 coding sequence is TGTGCCAGCAGCTTAGCAGGGGTCTACTACGAGCAGTACTTC.

This clonotype has a handful of counts. The chain employs TRBV3-1 and TRBJ1-2, with D unresolved. The germline V gene encodes CDR1 LGHDT and CDR2 YNNKEL (reference sequence). Trimming left V 0 bases short and J 4 bases short, with 9 bases between. The CDR3 contains 14 residues. The CDR3 spells CASSQDSGSYGYTF. The CDR3 DNA reads TGTGCCAGCAGCCAAGACTCGGGGAGCTATGGCTACACCTTC.

The chain employs TRBV5-1 and TRBJ2-3; D is possibly TRBD1 or TRBD2 (5 bases each). The CDR3 sequence is 15 residues long. Germline CDR1 SGHRS, CDR2 YFSETQ. V lost 3 bases, J lost 0 bases, and 11 bases lay in between. The CDR3 DNA sequence: TGCGCCAGCAGCTGGGACGTCACTAGCACAGATACGCAGTATTTT. As protein: CASSWDVTSTDTQYF.

This rearrangement joins TRBV10-3 to TRBJ2-7; TRBD2 might be the D (5 bases). CDR1 ENHRY and CDR2 SYGVKD come from the germline V gene. The V and J ends lost 5 bases and 3 bases respectively, with 11 bases between them. The CDR3 is 13 amino acids. As DNA, the CDR3 is TGTGCCATCAGTCCCGGGATGAACTACGAGCAGTACTTC. This encodes CAISPGMNYEQYF.

This clonotype came up many times. The chain has TRBV9 and TRBJ2-3; D gene ambiguous. Germline lookup yields CDR1 SGDLS and CDR2 YYNGEE. V was pared by 5 bases and J by 6 bases, with 10 bases between. The CDR3 covers 12 residues. The CDR3 region has the DNA TGTGCCAGCAGTGTGGCTCGGGATACGCAGTATTTT. This encodes CASSVARDTQYF.

This clonotype was counted between two and nine times. This chain joins TRBV5-1 and TRBJ2-7, with TRBD2 identical over 10 bases. This CDR3 comprises 16 residues. The germline V gene has CDR1 SGHRS and CDR2 YFSETQ. V shed 0 bases, J shed 2 bases, and the junction held 5 bases outside the gene matches. CDR3 DNA: TGCGCCAGCAGCTTGGATCGGCTAGCGGGAGCCTACGAGCAGTACTTC. As protein: CASSLDRLAGAYEQYF.

The chain joins TRBV24-1 to TRBJ2-7; TRBD2 matches at 8 bases. CDR3 size: 16 residues. The trim removed 5 bases at V and 7 bases at J, leaving 15 bases unmatched. Germline V gene lookup returns CDR1 KGHDR and CDR2 SFDVKD. As DNA, the CDR3 is TGTGCCACCAGTGTATCCGGGGTAGCGGGGCACAATGAGCAGTACTTC. This encodes CATSVSGVAGHNEQYF.

The V and J genes are TRBV20-1 and TRBJ2-3; D is uncertain. Looked up from germline, CDR1 is DFQATT and CDR2 is SNEGSKA (reference sequence). The CDR3 has 13 residues. V lost 2 bases and J 8 bases, leaving 14 bases between the germline ends. CDR3 residues: CSARPSRLGTQYF. As DNA, the CDR3 is TGCAGTGCTAGACCTTCTAGGCTAGGTACGCAGTATTTT.

The chain carries TRBV7-2 and TRBJ2-1; TRBD2 agrees at 7 bases. Germline V gene data show CDR1 as SGHTA and CDR2 as FQGNSA. J was trimmed by 7 bases and V by 3 bases; bases with no gene match: 6. The CDR3 spans 14 residues. The CDR3 region is CASSFDPLANEQFF. The CDR3 DNA reads TGTGCCAGCAGCTTCGACCCACTAGCGAATGAGCAGTTCTTC.

The chain is built from TRBV3-1 and TRBJ2-5, with D tentatively TRBD1 (6 bases). Germline CDR1 LGHDT, CDR2 YNNKEL (reference sequence). Trimming pared 4 bases from V and 11 bases from J, leaving 17 bases between. CDR3 length: 13 residues. CDR3 coding DNA: TGTGCCAGCAGCCCCGGACAGCCTGGGGAGCAGTACTTC. Translating gives CASSPGQPGEQYF.

This clonotype was seen a few times. The CDR3 is CASSYSMGGHSPLHF. CDR3 DNA: TGTGCCAGCAGTTACTCGATGGGGGGACATTCACCCCTCCACTTT. This chain uses TRBV6-6 with TRBJ1-6; TRBD1 might be the D (5 bases). Germline-derived CDR1 and CDR2 are MNHNY and SVGAGI (reference sequence). This CDR3 spans 15 amino acids. V lost 0 bases and J 8 bases, leaving 11 bases between the germline ends.

The chain links TRBV29-1 to TRBJ2-3, with D hard to call. Trimming removed 6 bases from V and 2 bases from J, with 15 bases in between. The V gene's germline CDR1 is SQVTM and CDR2 ANQGSEA. This CDR3 comprises 14 residues. DNA of the CDR3: TGCAGCGTCGGCGACCTGTTGATCACAGATACGCAGTATTTT. Its translation: CSVGDLLITDTQYF.

This rearrangement joins TRBV20-1 to TRBJ2-1; 8 nucleotides line up with TRBD2. The CDR3 length is 13 residues. CDR1 and CDR2 from the germline V gene are DFQATT and SNEGSKA (reference sequence). The junction had 6 bases not matched to a gene; V was cut back by 3 bases and J by 8 bases. In DNA, the CDR3 is TGCAGTGCTAGGGATAGCGGGATTCATGAGCAGTTCTTC. Its protein is CSARDSGIHEQFF.

The CDR3 sequence is CASSVVEGAPFEAFF. In nucleotides, the CDR3 is TGTGCCAGCAGCGTAGTCGAGGGGGCACCCTTTGAAGCTTTCTTT. J is TRBJ1-1 and V is TRBV9; 7 positions match TRBD1. With 0 bases clipped from V and 7 bases from J, the junction kept 9 bases outside the gene matches. The CDR3 extends over 15 amino acids. In germline, CDR1 is SGDLS, CDR2 YYNGEE.

This sequence joins TRBV5-6 and TRBJ1-2; no reliable D call. This CDR3 is built from 13 residues. Germline CDR1 and CDR2: SGHDT and YYEEEE. V was clipped by 2 bases and J by 3 bases, with 8 bases between them. CDR3 region: CASSFLTHYGYTF. CDR3 bases: TGTGCCAGCAGCTTCCTAACCCACTATGGCTACACCTTC.

The sample holds many counts of this clonotype. The chain recombines TRBV29-1 with TRBJ1-2; D remains ambiguous. Deletions cut 4 bases from V and 4 bases from J, with 10 bases between. CDR1 is SQVTM, CDR2 ANQGSEA, per germline. The CDR3 spans 12 residues. Here the CDR3 reads CSVVRGSYGYTF. The CDR3 coding sequence is TGCAGCGTTGTTCGAGGATCCTATGGCTACACCTTC.

This chain joins TRBV9 and TRBJ2-7; perhaps TRBD2 as D (6 bases). Trimming took off 3 bases at V and 7 bases at J, with 23 bases between the two ends. The germline V gene encodes CDR1 SGDLS and CDR2 YYNGEE. The CDR3 is made up of 16 amino acids. In nucleotides, the CDR3 is TGTGCCAGCAGCGCGCAAGGAGGGGTCTTGTACAATGAGCAGTACTTC. Its translation: CASSAQGGVLYNEQYF.

V gene TRBV12-3 or TRBV12-4 combines with J gene TRBJ2-1; the match to TRBD2 covers 10 bases. The trim removed 6 bases at V and 7 bases at J, leaving 15 bases unmatched. This CDR3 spans 17 amino acids. This chain's CDR3 is CASRSPILAGVLNEQFF. CDR3 DNA: TGTGCCAGCAGGTCTCCTATTCTAGCGGGAGTGTTAAATGAGCAGTTCTTC.

The CDR3 DNA is TGTGCCAGCAGCCCCGACCAAGCGGGAGACTCCTACAATGAGCAGTTCTTC. It codes for CASSPDQAGDSYNEQFF. V gene TRBV5-5 combines with J gene TRBJ2-1, with 8 bases identical to TRBD2. The germline CDR1 and CDR2 sequences are SGHKS and YYEKEE (reference sequence). The ends lost 4 bases at V and 0 bases at J; junction bases unmatched: 9. The CDR3 consists of 17 residues. Combining the CDR3 with reference TRBV5-5 and TRBJ2-1 gives the whole variable domain DAGVTQSPTHLIKTRGQQVTLRCSPISGHKSVSWYQQVLGQGPQFIFQYYEKEERGRGNFPDRFSARQFPNYSSELNVNALLLGDSALYLCASSPDQAGDSYNEQFFGPGTRLTVL.

This clonotype was found a few times. A much larger clonotype is one base distant, so this may be a read error. The V call is TRBV5-1, the J call TRBJ1-2, with D possibly being TRBD1 (6 bases). Trimming left V 5 bases short and J 8 bases short, with 13 bases between. The V gene's germline CDR1 is SGHRS and CDR2 YFSETQ. This CDR3 region has 12 residues. The CDR3 DNA is TGCGCCAGCAGACGAGGGGGATACGGCTACACCTTC. Protein: CASRRGGYGYTF. The full variable domain, completed using reference TRBV5-1 and TRBJ1-2, is KAGVTQTPRYLIKTRGQQVTLSCSPISGHRSVSWYQQTPGQGLQFLFEYFSETQRNKGNFPGRFSGRQFSNSRSEMNVSTLELGDSALYLCASRRGGYGYTFGSGTRLTVV.

There are a few counts of this clonotype. The chain is built from TRBV6-5 and TRBJ2-5; D may be TRBD1 or TRBD2 (5 bases each). The tail of the sequence fits TRBJ2-7 better, so the J call may be wrong. Germline V CDR1 and CDR2: MNHEY, SVGAGI. The CDR3 extends over 16 amino acids. CDR3 loop: CASSYSNRGRGTEQYF. The CDR3 nucleotides read TGTGCCAGCAGTTACTCGAATAGGGGCCGGGGCACCGAGCAGTACTTC.